Listed here are 28 T cell receptor beta chains from one sample, sequenced in a study of blood T cell repertoires in COVID-19 (dated by TCRdb to 2020 to 2021). Libraries were made using the immunoSEQ multiplex PCR assay. TCRdb provides this immuneACCESS table in a form limited to in-frame rearrangements. Some clones are lacking; in checked studies, under half of them reflect an unresolved V gene, and why the rest are absent is not known. The sample table lists around 230,000 clones, almost 85% of them with a count of one. 4.5% to 5.5% of the sample is taken by the ten largest. Sequenced sample: peripheral blood. Source of these receptors: a man aged 50 to 60 with COVID-19, enrolled during active disease.

The chain links TRBV28 to TRBJ2-3, with D perhaps TRBD1 (6 bases). Germline lookup yields CDR1 MDHEN and CDR2 SYDVKM. The CDR3 is 15 residues long. The V and J ends lost 5 bases and 0 bases respectively, with 12 bases between them. CDR3 DNA: TGTGCCAGCAGTCCGCCGGGACACAGCACAGATACGCAGTATTTT. Its protein is CASSPPGHSTDTQYF.

This clone was counted only a few times. V gene TRBV19 combines with J gene TRBJ1-5; 8 positions agree with TRBD1. The CDR3 spans 14 residues. J gave up 4 bases and V 4 bases, and 3 bases lay outside the gene matches. Germline CDR1 reads LNHDA; CDR2 reads SQIVND (reference sequence). The CDR3 loop reads CASSTTGANQPQHF. The CDR3 DNA follows: TGTGCCAGTAGTACGACAGGGGCTAATCAGCCCCAGCATTTT.

The chain couples TRBV20-1 to TRBJ1-2; 8 positions agree with TRBD1. Germline CDR1 and CDR2: DFQATT and SNEGSKA (reference sequence). The CDR3 covers 14 residues. V trimming: 3 bases; J trimming: 1 base; junction bases outside the gene matches: 4. CDR3 bases: TGCAGTGCTAGTCCCGGACAGGGTAACTATGGCTACACCTTC. This translates into CSASPGQGNYGYTF.

The rearrangement joins TRBV7-9 to TRBJ2-7, with D possibly being TRBD2 (6 bases). V gave up 1 base and J gave up 6 bases, with 13 bases separating them. The length of the CDR3 is 14 residues. In germline, CDR1 is SEHNR, CDR2 FQNEAQ (reference sequence). The CDR3 nucleotides are TGTGCCAGCAGCTTAGGGGAGGTCTATGGCGAGCAGTACTTC. Translated, it gives CASSLGEVYGEQYF.

J is TRBJ1-4 and V is TRBV2, with no clear D. This CDR3 has 13 amino acids. V lost 11 bases to trimming and J lost 2 bases, with 12 bases between them. Looked up from germline, CDR1 is SNHLY and CDR2 is FYNNEI. The CDR3 nucleotides are TGTGCCGGCCGGGAGTTTACTAATGAAAAACTGTTTTTT. Protein sequence: CAGREFTNEKLFF.

The chain links TRBV4-1 to TRBJ1-3; D perhaps matches TRBD1 (6 bases). CDR1 and CDR2 (germline): MGHRA, YSYEKL. V shed 2 bases and J shed 3 bases, with 11 bases lying between them. This CDR3 has 15 amino acids. Written as DNA, the CDR3 is TGCGCCAGCAGCCAAATACAGGGAGATGGAAACACCATATATTTT. Its translation: CASSQIQGDGNTIYF.

The chain carries TRBV5-6 and TRBJ2-1; 10 bases fit TRBD1. CDR1 SGHDT and CDR2 YYEEEE come from the germline V gene. V shed 4 bases, J shed 7 bases, and the junction held 11 bases outside the gene matches. CDR3 length: 16 residues. CDR3 in DNA: TGTGCCAGCAGCGACCCCGGGACAGGGGCTCGGAATGAGCAGTTCTTC. This codes for CASSDPGTGARNEQFF.

J is TRBJ1-5 and V is TRBV12-3 or TRBV12-4, with a possible D match to TRBD1 (6 bases). Trimming shortened V by 3 bases and J by 7 bases, and 10 bases separated the two germline ends. The CDR3 runs 13 residues. The CDR3 nucleotides read TGTGCCAGCAGTTTCCCCGGACAGCAGCCCCAGCATTTT. This gives the protein CASSFPGQQPQHF.

The rearrangement links TRBV5-4 to TRBJ1-2, with D tentatively TRBD1 (5 bases). The germline V gene has CDR1 SGHNT and CDR2 YYREEE (reference sequence). Trimming left V 3 bases short and J 13 bases short, with 16 bases between. The CDR3 totals 12 residues. The CDR3 bases are TGTGCCAGCAGCTCTCCCCGGGGGTCTTGCACCTTC. Its protein is CASSSPRGSCTF.

This sequence joins TRBV24-1 and TRBJ2-7; tentative D call: TRBD1 (6 bases). V lost 9 bases, J lost 0 bases, and 11 bases lay in between. Germline values: CDR1 KGHDR, CDR2 SFDVKD. This CDR3 has 13 amino acids. CDR3 DNA: TGTGCCACCGAGGACAGTTTCTCCTACGAGCAGTACTTC. Protein: CATEDSFSYEQYF.

V gene TRBV27 combines with J gene TRBJ1-6; D not certain. CDR1 and CDR2 from the germline V gene are MNHEY and SMNVEV (reference sequence). Trimming cost V 6 bases and J 0 bases, with 12 bases left between them. The CDR3 consists of 16 residues. The DNA for the CDR3 is TGTGCCAGCAGCCCTATGATTAGCTCCTATAATTCACCCCTCCACTTT. Amino acid sequence: CASSPMISSYNSPLHF.

This clone appeared a few times. The CDR3 is CASSLGWSSYNEQFF. Written as DNA, the CDR3 is TGTGCCAGCAGCTTGGGTTGGAGCTCCTACAATGAGCAGTTCTTC. The V call is TRBV7-3, the J call TRBJ2-1; unclear D gene. This CDR3 region has 15 residues. V gave up 3 bases and J gave up 0 bases, with 9 bases separating them. Germline V gives CDR1 SGHTA, CDR2 FQGTGA.

The J gene is TRBJ2-4, the V gene TRBV27, with D possibly matching TRBD1 (5 bases). CDR1 is MNHEY and CDR2 is SMNVEV in the germline V gene (reference sequence). The CDR3 totals 13 residues. V lost 6 bases and J lost 5, with 11 bases in between. CDR3 amino acids: CASSRQHENIQYF. In nucleotides, the CDR3 is TGTGCCAGCAGCCGACAGCATGAAAACATTCAGTACTTC.

This chain uses TRBV2 with TRBJ1-5; no reliable D call. Germline V gives CDR1 SNHLY, CDR2 FYNNEI. CDR3 size: 13 residues. The V end was cut by 6 bases, the J end by 3 bases, with 9 bases between. In DNA, the CDR3 is TGTGCCAGCAGGGGAGACAACAATCAGCCCCAGCATTTT. This sequence encodes CASRGDNNQPQHF.

The chain carries TRBV4-1 and TRBJ1-4, with D perhaps TRBD1 (5 bases). The CDR3 is 15 amino acids. Germline V gene sequence: CDR1 MGHRA, CDR2 YSYEKL. Trimming stripped 0 bases from V and 5 bases from J, with 10 bases between. This chain's CDR3 is CASSQDQGWNEKLFF. DNA of the CDR3: TGCGCCAGCAGCCAAGATCAGGGTTGGAATGAAAAACTGTTTTTT.

V is TRBV30 and J is TRBJ1-2; no clear D. Germline V gene sequence: CDR1 GTSNPN, CDR2 SVGIG (reference sequence). With 4 bases removed from V and 1 base from J, the gap between germline ends came to 10 bases. The CDR3 length is 13 residues. The chain's CDR3 is CAWIEQFNYGYTF. CDR3 nucleotides: TGTGCCTGGATTGAGCAATTTAACTATGGCTACACCTTC.

This chain uses TRBV19 with TRBJ1-1; unclear D gene. The CDR3 contains 16 residues. Germline V CDR1 and CDR2: LNHDA, SQIVND (reference sequence). V lost 3 bases to trimming and J lost 1 base, with 15 bases between them. CDR3 DNA: TGTGCCAGTAGTATCCGGGGTATCAGACCGAACACTGAAGCTTTCTTT. Protein product: CASSIRGIRPNTEAFF.

The chain uses TRBV9 and TRBJ2-2; 7 nucleotides align to TRBD1. The V gene's germline CDR1 is SGDLS and CDR2 YYNGEE. V was pared by 0 bases and J by 8 bases, with 16 bases of the junction left unmatched. The CDR3 covers 18 residues. Here the CDR3 reads CASSVVPSGTVPGGELFF. The CDR3 DNA reads TGTGCCAGCAGCGTAGTTCCTTCCGGGACAGTCCCAGGGGGGGAGCTGTTTTTT.

The chain employs TRBV10-3 and TRBJ2-5; maybe TRBD2 (5 bases). CDR3 length: 15 amino acids. Trimming left V 0 bases short and J 4 bases short, with 12 bases between. Germline lookup yields CDR1 ENHRY and CDR2 SYGVKD. CDR3: CAISESSRAGETQYF. The CDR3, as DNA: TGTGCCATCAGTGAGTCCAGTCGGGCGGGAGAGACCCAGTACTTC.

The chain is built from TRBV6-1 and TRBJ2-1; 11 positions match TRBD1. This CDR3 region has 15 residues. The trim removed 2 bases at V and 8 bases at J, leaving 5 bases unmatched. Looked up from germline, CDR1 is MNHNS and CDR2 is SASEGT. The CDR3 DNA reads as TGTGCCAGCAGTGAATTGGGACAGGGGGTTGATGAGCAGTTCTTC. Its protein product is CASSELGQGVDEQFF.

This chain uses TRBV14 with TRBJ2-3; TRBD1 agrees at 8 bases. V shed 5 bases and J 7 bases; nucleotides not matched to a gene: 14. The CDR3 covers 16 residues. CDR1 and CDR2 (germline): SGHDN, FVKESK. Written as DNA, the CDR3 is TGTGCCAGCAGCTTGTCCGGGACAGGCGCATTCAATACGCAGTATTTT. The encoded protein is CASSLSGTGAFNTQYF.

This rearrangement joins TRBV19 to TRBJ2-1; TRBD1 is a possible D gene (5 bases). The germline gives CDR1 LNHDA, CDR2 SQIVND (reference sequence). CDR3 length: 16 amino acids. Trimming pared 5 bases from V and 7 bases from J, leaving 21 bases between. CDR3 loop: CASSPFRQRNPNEQFF. CDR3 DNA sequence: TGTGCCAGTAGTCCCTTTCGACAGAGAAACCCGAATGAGCAGTTCTTC.

The chain carries TRBV9 and TRBJ1-6; weak D call: TRBD1 (5 bases). Trimming took off 1 base at V and 6 bases at J, with 11 bases between the two ends. Germline V gene data show CDR1 as SGDLS and CDR2 as YYNGEE. The CDR3 covers 15 residues. CDR3 nucleotides: TGTGCCAGCAGCGTAAATGGAGGGGCTAATTCACCCCTCCACTTT. It codes for CASSVNGGANSPLHF. The variable domain in full, with the rest retrieved from reference TRBV9 and TRBJ1-6, is DSGVTQTPKHLITATGQRVTLRCSPRSGDLSVYWYQQSLDQGLQFLIQYYNGEERAKGNILERFSAQQFPDLHSELNLSSLELGDSALYFCASSVNGGANSPLHFGNGTRLTVT.

The V call is TRBV9, the J call TRBJ1-4; D perhaps matches TRBD1 (5 bases). Per germline, CDR1 SGDLS and CDR2 YYNGEE. V shed 0 bases and J shed 8 bases, with 11 bases lying between them. This CDR3 contains 14 residues. CDR3 nucleotide sequence: TGTGCCAGCAGCGTAGCAGGGCGCGACGAAAAACTGTTTTTT. Encoded protein: CASSVAGRDEKLFF.

The chain recombines TRBV5-1 with TRBJ2-3, with 9 bases matching TRBD2. Germline lookup yields CDR1 SGHRS and CDR2 YFSETQ. J gave up 1 base and V 4 bases, and 4 bases lay outside the gene matches. The CDR3 covers 15 residues. In nucleotides, the CDR3 is TGCGCCAGCAGCGCTATAGCGGGGGGCACAGATACGCAGTATTTT. The encoded protein is CASSAIAGGTDTQYF. Full variable domain (missing parts from reference TRBV5-1 and TRBJ2-3): KAGVTQTPRYLIKTRGQQVTLSCSPISGHRSVSWYQQTPGQGLQFLFEYFSETQRNKGNFPGRFSGRQFSNSRSEMNVSTLELGDSALYLCASSAIAGGTDTQYFGPGTRLTVL.

The V gene is TRBV18, the J gene TRBJ1-5; possibly TRBD1 for D (6 bases). With 5 bases removed from V and 1 base from J, the gap between germline ends came to 12 bases. Germline CDR1 reads KGHSH; CDR2 reads LQKENI. The CDR3 totals 15 residues. The CDR3 region has the DNA TGTGCCAGCTCAGAGCATCAGGGGAGCAATCAGCCCCAGCATTTT. As protein: CASSEHQGSNQPQHF.

The chain is built from TRBV4-1 and TRBJ1-5, with D perhaps matching TRBD1 (6 bases). The CDR3 covers 16 residues. Trimming shortened V by 2 bases and J by 4 bases, and 15 bases separated the two germline ends. Germline values: CDR1 MGHRA, CDR2 YSYEKL. CDR3 protein: CASSQPLGGINQPQHF. The CDR3 DNA sequence: TGCGCCAGCAGCCAACCTCTAGGGGGAATTAATCAGCCCCAGCATTTT.

This sequence joins TRBV2 and TRBJ2-7, with a weak D call TRBD1 (6 bases). Trimming left V 3 bases short and J 1 base short, with 13 bases between. Germline V gene sequence: CDR1 SNHLY, CDR2 FYNNEI. The CDR3 covers 15 residues. CDR3 nucleotide sequence: TGTGCCAGCAGTGATCGACAGGTTTCGTCCTACGAGCAGTACTTC. It is translated as CASSDRQVSSYEQYF.